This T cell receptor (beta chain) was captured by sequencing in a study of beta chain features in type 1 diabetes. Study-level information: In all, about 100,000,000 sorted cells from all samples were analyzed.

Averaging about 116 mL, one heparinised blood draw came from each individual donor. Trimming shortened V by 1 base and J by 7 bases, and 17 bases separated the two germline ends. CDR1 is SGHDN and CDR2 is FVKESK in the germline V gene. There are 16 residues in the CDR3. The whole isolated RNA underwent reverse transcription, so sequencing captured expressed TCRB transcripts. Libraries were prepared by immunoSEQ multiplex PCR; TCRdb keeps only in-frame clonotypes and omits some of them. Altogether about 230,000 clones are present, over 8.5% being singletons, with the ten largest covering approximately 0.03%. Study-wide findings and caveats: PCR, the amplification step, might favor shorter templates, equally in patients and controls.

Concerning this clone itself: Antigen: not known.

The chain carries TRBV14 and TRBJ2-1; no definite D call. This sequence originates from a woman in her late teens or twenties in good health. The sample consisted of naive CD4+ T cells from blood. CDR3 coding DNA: TGTGCCAGCAGCCAAGTGAGGCAGCAATTGTGGAATGAGCAGTTCTTC. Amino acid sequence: CASSQVRQQLWNEQFF.